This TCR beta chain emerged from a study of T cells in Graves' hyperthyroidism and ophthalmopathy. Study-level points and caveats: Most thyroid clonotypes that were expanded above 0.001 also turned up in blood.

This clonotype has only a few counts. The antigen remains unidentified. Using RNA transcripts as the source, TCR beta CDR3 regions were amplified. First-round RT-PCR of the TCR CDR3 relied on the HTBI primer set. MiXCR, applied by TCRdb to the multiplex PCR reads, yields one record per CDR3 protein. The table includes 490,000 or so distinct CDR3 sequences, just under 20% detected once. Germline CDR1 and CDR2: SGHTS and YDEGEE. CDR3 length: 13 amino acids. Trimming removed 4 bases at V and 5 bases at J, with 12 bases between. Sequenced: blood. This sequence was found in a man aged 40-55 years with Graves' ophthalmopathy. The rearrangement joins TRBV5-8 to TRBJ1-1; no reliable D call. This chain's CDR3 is CASSARPGTEAFF. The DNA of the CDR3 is TGTGCCAGCAGCGCACGACCGGGGACTGAAGCTTTCTTT. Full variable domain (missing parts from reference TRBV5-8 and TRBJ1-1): EAGVTQSPTHLIKTRGQQATLRCSPISGHTSVYWYQQALGLGLQFLLWYDEGEERNRGNFPPRFSGRQFPNYSSELNVNALELEDSALYLCASSARPGTEAFFGQGTRLTVV.